This T cell receptor beta chain was observed in a study of post-analysis software for immune sequencing data. Overall study: Several disease courses (relapsing-remitting, secondary progressive and progressive-relapsing) of multiple sclerosis were included.

Trimming left V 3 bases short and J 8 bases short, with 17 bases between. CDR1 MRHNA and CDR2 SNTAGT come from the germline V gene. The CDR3 length is 15 residues. Broader study findings: Five TRBV segments, including TRBV5-6, TRBV5-1 and TRBV20-1, were more frequent in patients than controls. Among multiple sclerosis patients, normalized Chao1 diversity was significantly below that of controls. Strong co-clustering by F measure was seen for same-batch samples.

The TCR beta cDNA libraries carried unique molecular identifiers. From approximately 1 to 10 million T cells, roughly 530,000 cDNA molecules were obtained. One entry per CDR3 protein, called by TCRdb with MiXCR from the PCR reads. The repertoire consists of about 150,000 distinct CDR3 sequences, with 30% occurring once and the leading ten covering 1.5%. A word on this clonotype: Its antigen is as yet unknown. This may arise from a read error, as a much more abundant clone is one base away.

V usage is TRBV6-4 and J usage is TRBJ2-1; D is perhaps TRBD1 (6 bases). Sequencing was carried out using blood. The TCR originated in a girl aged 5 to 17 with multiple sclerosis. The CDR3 DNA reads TGTGCCAGCAGTGAAAATTCGGACAGTTACGATGAGCAGTTCTTC. Translating it yields CASSENSDSYDEQFF.